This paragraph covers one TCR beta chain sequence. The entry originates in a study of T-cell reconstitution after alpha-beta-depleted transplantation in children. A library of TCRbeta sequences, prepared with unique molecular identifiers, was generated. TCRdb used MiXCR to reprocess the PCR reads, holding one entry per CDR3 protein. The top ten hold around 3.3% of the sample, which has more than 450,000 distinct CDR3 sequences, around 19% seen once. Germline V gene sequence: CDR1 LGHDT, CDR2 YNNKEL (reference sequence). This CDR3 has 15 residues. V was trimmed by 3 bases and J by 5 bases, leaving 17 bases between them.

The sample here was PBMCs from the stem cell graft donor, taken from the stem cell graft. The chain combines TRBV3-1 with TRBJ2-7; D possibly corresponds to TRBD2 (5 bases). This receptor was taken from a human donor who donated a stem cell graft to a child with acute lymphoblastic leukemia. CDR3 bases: TGTGCCAGCAGCCATGCTAGCCGGAATACCCACGAGCAGTACTTC. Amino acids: CASSHASRNTHEQYF.